This T cell receptor beta chain is drawn from a study of T cells in Graves' hyperthyroidism and ophthalmopathy. In its sample, this clonotype was seen many times. The TCR beta CDR3 regions underwent amplification using RNA transcripts as the source. A set of HTBI primers served as the primers for a first-round RT-PCR of the TCR CDR3. TCRdb recomputed calls from the multiplex PCR reads with MiXCR, one row per CDR3 protein. The data contain about 210,000 distinct CDR3 sequences, roughly 18% of them singletons. This CDR3 region has 13 residues. The V and J ends lost 2 bases and 3 bases respectively, with 7 bases between them. Germline assignment: CDR1 MDHEN and CDR2 SYDVKM.

The TCR sequence derives from a middle-aged man with Graves' hyperthyroidism. The specimen sequenced was blood. The chain recombines TRBV28 with TRBJ1-2; no clear D gene. This chain's CDR3 is CASSLAIDYGYTF. The CDR3 nucleotides read TGTGCCAGCAGTTTAGCCATTGACTATGGCTACACCTTC.